A single sample is the source of the 28 T cell receptor beta chains below, sequenced in a study of blood T cell repertoires in COVID-19. The assay was immunoSEQ multiplex PCR, and TCRdb's table has in-frame clones only and misses some. The sample has 65,000 to 100,000 clones; roughly 87% are singletons. What was sequenced was peripheral blood. Receptor source: a man aged 50 or older with acute or convalescent COVID-19.

This clone was observed once. The J gene is TRBJ2-7, the V gene TRBV5-1; 9 nucleotides line up with TRBD2. This CDR3 contains 16 residues. V was pared by 2 bases and J by 6 bases, with 12 bases of the junction left unmatched. Germline V gene data show CDR1 as SGHRS and CDR2 as YFSETQ. The DNA of the CDR3 is TGCGCCAGCAGCTTTAATCGCGGGGGGGTGGCTTCCGAGCAGTACTTC. This encodes CASSFNRGGVASEQYF.

V gene TRBV28 combines with J gene TRBJ2-5, with D hard to call. CDR1 is MDHEN, CDR2 SYDVKM, per germline. This CDR3 comprises 12 residues. V lost 4 bases and J lost 7, with 10 bases in between. The CDR3 loop reads CASSSSTWTQYF. As DNA, the CDR3 is TGTGCCAGCAGTTCTTCAACTTGGACCCAGTACTTC.

The V call is TRBV19, the J call TRBJ2-7; 8 nucleotides align to TRBD1. The CDR3 loop spans 14 amino acids. Germline CDR1 reads LNHDA; CDR2 reads SQIVND (reference sequence). J gave up 2 bases and V 5 bases, and 5 bases lay outside the gene matches. CDR3 region: CASSSGTGAYEQYF. As DNA, the CDR3 is TGTGCCAGTAGTTCCGGGACAGGAGCCTACGAGCAGTACTTC.

V is TRBV29-1 and J is TRBJ2-5; 13 bases align to TRBD2. CDR3 size: 14 residues. V shed 6 bases and J 5 bases; nucleotides not matched to a gene: 6. CDR1 is SQVTM, CDR2 ANQGSEA, per germline. CDR3 coding DNA: TGCAGCGTAGGGACTAGCGGGGCGGCGGAGACCCAGTACTTC. Its protein is CSVGTSGAAETQYF.

The J gene is TRBJ1-1, the V gene TRBV7-9; 11 positions agree with TRBD1. CDR3 length: 16 residues. J gave up 0 bases and V 6 bases, and 6 bases lay outside the gene matches. Germline CDR1 SEHNR, CDR2 FQNEAQ (reference sequence). The CDR3 is CASRGQGGGLNTEAFF. CDR3 nucleotides: TGTGCCAGCAGGGGACAGGGGGGCGGACTGAACACTGAAGCTTTCTTT.

This clone came up once. The J gene is TRBJ1-6, the V gene TRBV27; TRBD1 might be the D (5 bases). V was cut by 5 bases and J by 14 bases, with 16 bases left in between. The CDR3 runs 13 residues. Germline values: CDR1 MNHEY, CDR2 SMNVEV (reference sequence). The CDR3 DNA is TGTGCCAGCAGTCCGTCGGGAGGGGCAACCCTCCACTTT. This codes for CASSPSGGATLHF.

This sequence joins TRBV7-2 and TRBJ1-1; 7 nucleotides agree with TRBD1. The junction had 3 bases not matched to a gene; V was cut back by 1 base and J by 4 bases. There are 14 residues in the CDR3. Germline V gene lookup returns CDR1 SGHTA and CDR2 FQGNSA. Written as DNA, the CDR3 is TGTGCCAGCAGCTTAGAGACAGGGCTCACTGAAGCTTTCTTT. Residues: CASSLETGLTEAFF.

This chain uses TRBV13 with TRBJ1-5; D is perhaps TRBD1 (5 bases). This CDR3 has 15 amino acids. Trimming removed 5 bases from V and 2 bases from J, with 13 bases in between. Per the germline V gene, CDR1 is PRHDT and CDR2 is FYEKMQ (reference sequence). In nucleotides, the CDR3 is TGTGCCAGCAGCCGCGGGAGGGGCGGCAATCAGCCCCAGCATTTT. Translation gives CASSRGRGGNQPQHF.

The V gene is TRBV5-5, the J gene TRBJ2-5, with 9 bases lining up with TRBD1. The V gene's germline CDR1 is SGHKS and CDR2 YYEKEE (reference sequence). V dropped 3 bases and J dropped 4; count of bases not matched to a gene: 10. This CDR3 spans 16 amino acids. The CDR3 DNA reads TGTGCCAGCAGCTGGGGGGACAGGGAAGTGGTAGAGACCCAGTACTTC. Amino acid sequence: CASSWGDREVVETQYF.

V usage is TRBV10-3 and J usage is TRBJ2-5, with D tentatively TRBD2 (6 bases). V lost 7 bases and J lost 2, with 11 bases in between. The CDR3 is 13 amino acids. Germline V gene sequence: CDR1 ENHRY, CDR2 SYGVKD. For the CDR3, the DNA is TGTGCCATCACCCCGGGGGTACAAGAGACCCAGTACTTC. Protein product: CAITPGVQETQYF.

In this sample, this clone turned up once. The CDR3 protein is CASSPGDRGNQPQHF. DNA for the CDR3: TGTGCCAGCAGCCCCGGGGACAGGGGCAATCAGCCCCAGCATTTT. This rearrangement joins TRBV7-9 to TRBJ1-5, with 9 bases aligning to TRBD1. Germline V CDR1 and CDR2: SEHNR, FQNEAQ (reference sequence). The CDR3 length is 15 residues. Trimming cost V 5 bases and J 2 bases; bases outside gene matches: 4.

This chain uses TRBV7-3 with TRBJ2-3; maybe TRBD1 (5 bases). Per the germline V gene, CDR1 is SGHTA and CDR2 is FQGTGA. The V gene lost 2 bases and the J gene lost 0 bases, with 15 bases spanning the gap. CDR3 size: 17 residues. CDR3 coding DNA: TGTGCCAGCAGCTTACTAGGGGCTTCCTCTAGCACAGATACGCAGTATTTT. Amino acid sequence: CASSLLGASSSTDTQYF.

The J gene is TRBJ2-3, the V gene TRBV5-1, with 8 bases that match TRBD1. The junction had 3 bases not matched to a gene; V was cut back by 0 bases and J by 3 bases. The length of the CDR3 is 15 residues. The germline gives CDR1 SGHRS, CDR2 YFSETQ. CDR3 region: CASSLGTGTTDTQYF. The CDR3 bases are TGCGCCAGCAGCTTGGGGACAGGGACAACAGATACGCAGTATTTT.

The gene calls are TRBV4-1 and TRBJ1-2; possible D gene TRBD1, 6 bases. With 4 bases removed from V and 3 bases from J, the gap between germline ends came to 18 bases. CDR3 size: 16 residues. Germline V gives CDR1 MGHRA, CDR2 YSYEKL. The CDR3 DNA reads TGCGCCAGCAGCCTCGAGGACAGCCAAACTTACTATGGCTACACCTTC. Its protein is CASSLEDSQTYYGYTF.

CDR3 amino acids: CASSLSMSSGANVLTF. CDR3 sequence (DNA): TGTGCCAGCAGTTTATCGATGAGCTCTGGGGCCAACGTCCTGACTTTC. The V gene is TRBV27, the J gene TRBJ2-6; D is ambiguous. The germline V gene encodes CDR1 MNHEY and CDR2 SMNVEV (reference sequence). Trimming removed 0 bases from V and 0 bases from J, with 6 bases in between. This CDR3 region has 16 residues.

This chain joins TRBV27 and TRBJ2-5, with 8 bases lining up with TRBD2. The CDR3 length is 17 residues. The trim removed 8 bases at V and 7 bases at J, leaving 21 bases unmatched. Germline V gives CDR1 MNHEY, CDR2 SMNVEV (reference sequence). The CDR3 nucleotides are TGTGCCAGCTGTGTATTTGGGACTCGGGGGGGGGCCTGGACCCAGTACTTC. Its protein product is CASCVFGTRGGAWTQYF.

The chain has TRBV21-1 and TRBJ2-2; TRBD2, the table's D call, lacks a check against the DNA. TRBV21-1 is labeled a pseudogene. The CDR3 is 18 residues long. The CDR3 region has the DNA TGTGCCAGCAGCAAGTCCGGGCTCGGACTAGCACCGTCCCGGGAGCTGTTTTTT. Its protein is CASSKSGLGLAPSRELFF.

The J gene is TRBJ1-5, the V gene TRBV28, with D perhaps TRBD1 (5 bases). The CDR3 is made up of 15 amino acids. The V gene lost 0 bases and the J gene lost 9 bases, with 15 bases spanning the gap. Germline V gene data show CDR1 as MDHEN and CDR2 as SYDVKM. CDR3 DNA sequence: TGTGCCAGCAGTTTATGGGGTGCCGGGGGTCGGCCCCAGCATTTT. Translation: CASSLWGAGGRPQHF. The full variable domain, with the rest looked up from reference TRBV28 and TRBJ1-5, is DVKVTQSSRYLVKRTGEKVFLECVQDMDHENMFWYRQDPGLGLRLIYFSYDVKMKEKGDIPEGYSVSREKKERFSLILESASTNQTSMYLCASSLWGAGGRPQHFGDGTRLSIL.

This clone was found once. This CDR3 is CASSDTVNTEAFF. The CDR3 coding sequence is TGTGCCAGTAGTGATACTGTGAACACTGAAGCTTTCTTT. J is TRBJ1-1 and V is TRBV19; D remains unclear. CDR1 is LNHDA, CDR2 SQIVND, per germline (reference sequence). CDR3 length: 13 amino acids. V was cut by 5 bases and J by 0 bases, with 7 bases left in between.

The chain combines TRBV15 with TRBJ2-5; perhaps TRBD2 as D (7 bases). Looked up from germline, CDR1 is LNHNV and CDR2 is YYDKDF (reference sequence). V lost 3 bases to trimming and J lost 5 bases, with 16 bases between them. The CDR3 consists of 15 residues. The CDR3 is CATSSFPGGGETQYF. In nucleotides, the CDR3 is TGTGCCACCAGCAGCTTCCCGGGGGGCGGTGAGACCCAGTACTTC.

This clone has more than one count but fewer than ten. Here the CDR3 DNA reads TGTGCCAGCAGTTTTGCGCATTTGGGAAGGAGGCAGCCCCAGCATTTT. Translated: CASSFAHLGRRQPQHF. V gene TRBV6-5 combines with J gene TRBJ1-5; no firm D call. The V and J ends lost 4 bases and 7 bases respectively, with 20 bases between them. The CDR3 runs 16 residues. CDR1 and CDR2 from the germline V gene are MNHEY and SVGAGI.

The chain has TRBV6-5 and TRBJ2-1; 13 bases are a match to TRBD2. Germline V gene sequence: CDR1 MNHEY, CDR2 SVGAGI. V was pared by 10 bases and J by 2 bases, with 5 bases of the junction left unmatched. There are 15 residues in the CDR3. CDR3 nucleotide sequence: TGTGCCACCCGGACTAGCGGGGGCCCCTACAATGAGCAGTTCTTC. Amino acid sequence: CATRTSGGPYNEQFF.

This chain uses TRBV7-2 with TRBJ2-5, with 7 positions matching TRBD2. CDR1 is SGHTA, CDR2 FQGNSA, per germline. Trimming cost V 5 bases and J 5 bases; bases outside gene matches: 8. The CDR3 is made up of 14 amino acids. CDR3 DNA sequence: TGTGCCAGCAGCCCGAGGACTAGGTGGGAGACCCAGTACTTC. This encodes CASSPRTRWETQYF.

The chain is built from TRBV5-4 and TRBJ2-5, with D possibly TRBD2 on 6 matching bases. Germline V CDR1 and CDR2: SGHNT, YYREEE (reference sequence). V shed 0 bases and J shed 5 bases, with 11 bases lying between them. The CDR3 is 14 amino acids. CDR3 region: CASSLVGGSETQYF. DNA for the CDR3: TGTGCCAGCAGCTTGGTGGGGGGATCGGAGACCCAGTACTTC. Full variable domain (rest looked up from reference TRBV5-4 and TRBJ2-5): ETGVTQSPTHLIKTRGQQVTLRCSSQSGHNTVSWYQQALGQGPQFIFQYYREEENGRGNFPPRFSGLQFPNYSSELNVNALELDDSALYLCASSLVGGSETQYFGPGTRLLVL.

The chain has TRBV25-1 and TRBJ2-7; D possibly corresponds to TRBD1 (5 bases). CDR1 and CDR2 from the germline V gene are MGHDK and SYGVNS. This CDR3 has 13 amino acids. V was cut by 2 bases and J by 4 bases, with 9 bases left in between. The CDR3 DNA is TGTGCCAGCAGTGAAAGACAGACGTACGAGCAGTACTTC. It encodes CASSERQTYEQYF.

The V and J genes are TRBV19 and TRBJ1-2; 9 bases are shared with TRBD1. The ends lost 1 base at V and 0 bases at J; junction bases unmatched: 9. The length of the CDR3 is 18 residues. Germline V gene sequence: CDR1 LNHDA, CDR2 SQIVND (reference sequence). CDR3 protein: CASSIAADRGLANYGYTF. In DNA form, the CDR3 reads TGTGCCAGTAGTATAGCTGCGGACAGGGGTTTAGCTAACTATGGCTACACCTTC.

This clone was picked up a small number of times. The chain combines TRBV7-2 with TRBJ1-3, with TRBD1 matching over 9 bases. The CDR3 loop spans 15 amino acids. The germline V gene has CDR1 SGHTA and CDR2 FQGNSA. Losses at the gene ends were 5 bases for V and 5 bases for J; bases not matched to a gene: 7. The DNA for the CDR3 is TGTGCCAGCAGCCCAGCCGGGACAGGGAGAAACACCATATATTTT. The encoded protein is CASSPAGTGRNTIYF.

The gene calls are TRBV27 and TRBJ2-3, with 9 nucleotides matching TRBD1. V shed 8 bases and J 3 bases; nucleotides not matched to a gene: 6. CDR1 is MNHEY, CDR2 SMNVEV, per germline (reference sequence). This CDR3 region has 14 residues. CDR3 sequence: CASWRQGGTDTQYF. DNA of the CDR3: TGTGCCAGCTGGCGACAGGGGGGGACAGATACGCAGTATTTT.